Listed below are T cell receptor beta chains from one sample, sequenced in a study of regulatory T cells in long-lasting Graves disease. TCRdb reprocessed the multiplex PCR reads via MiXCR and lists one record per CDR3 protein. The repertoire holds about 350,000 distinct CDR3 sequences, roughly 17% seen once, with around 21% in the top ten. These data were likewise used in another study, on T cells in Graves' hyperthyroidism and ophthalmopathy.

Sequenced here: peripheral blood mononuclear cells (PBMCs), sampled at new diagnosis, from a patient treated with antithyroid drugs. These receptors originate from a woman younger than 30 with Graves disease. Each CDR3 is given with its conserved first and last residue. The D gene is left open where the match is weak. Clone size is not always given. Where it is, it says once, few, many or a class for expanded clones.

V,size,J,D,CDR3,DNA
TRBV6-2/TRBV6-3,many,TRBJ1-1,NA,CASRDRPEAFF,TGTGCCAGCAGAGACAGACCTGAAGCTTTCTTT
TRBV7-8,many,TRBJ2-1,TRBD1,CASSLVLGTGSYNEQFF,TGTGCCAGCAGCTTAGTGCTGGGGACAGGGTCCTACAATGAGCAGTTCTTC
TRBV9,few,TRBJ2-5,TRBD2,CASSAETSGRETQYF,TGTGCCAGCAGCGCCGAGACTAGCGGGAGAGAGACCCAGTACTTC
TRBV2,many,TRBJ2-7,NA,CASEPGSGSLADEQYF,TGTGCCAGCGAACCCGGTAGCGGATCCTTAGCCGACGAGCAGTACTTC
TRBV5-1,few,TRBJ2-5,TRBD2,CASSFGLAGAAHQETQYF,TGCGCCAGCAGCTTCGGACTAGCGGGGGCAGCCCACCAAGAGACCCAGTACTTC
TRBV15,NA,TRBJ1-2,NA,CATSRDPGVVDGYTF,TGTGCCACCAGCAGAGATCCTGGAGTCGTAGATGGCTACACCTTC
TRBV5-1,many,TRBJ2-7,NA,CASSPALISYEQYF,TGCGCCAGCAGCCCGGCCTTGATTTCCTACGAGCAGTACTTC
TRBV6-1,many,TRBJ2-7,NA,CASSEAVGASSYEQYF,TGTGCCAGCAGTGAAGCAGTAGGCGCAAGCTCCTACGAGCAGTACTTC
TRBV25-1,NA,TRBJ2-2,NA,CASSDLVAGELFF,TGTGCCAGCAGTGACCTGGTGGCCGGGGAGCTGTTTTTT
TRBV5-1,many,TRBJ2-1,NA,CASSQGPSVSYNEQFF,TGCGCCAGCAGCCAGGGACCATCAGTGTCCTACAATGAGCAGTTCTTC
TRBV7-9,many,TRBJ2-3,NA,CASSLIQSTDTQYF,TGTGCCAGCAGCTTAATCCAGAGCACAGATACGCAGTATTTT
TRBV30,many,TRBJ1-6,NA,CAWSTGTGGSPLHF,TGTGCCTGGAGTACCGGGACGGGGGGATCACCCCTCCACTTT
TRBV15,NA,TRBJ1-6,NA,CATSALESSYNSPLHF,TGTGCCACCAGCGCCCTGGAGAGCTCCTATAATTCACCCCTCCACTTT
TRBV3-1,many,TRBJ1-1,TRBD1,CASSQTGGPNTEAFF,TGTGCCAGCAGCCAAACAGGGGGGCCGAACACTGAAGCTTTCTTT
TRBV28,NA,TRBJ1-2,NA,CASSSNRVIYGYTF,TGTGCCAGCAGTAGTAACAGGGTAATCTATGGCTACACCTTC
TRBV2,many,TRBJ2-7,NA,CASKGRSAYEQYF,TGTGCCAGCAAGGGGCGATCAGCCTACGAGCAGTACTTC
TRBV7-2,NA,TRBJ2-1,TRBD2,CASSATGTSVYNEQFF,TGTGCCAGCAGTGCCACCGGGACTAGCGTCTACAATGAGCAGTTCTTC
TRBV28,many,TRBJ2-2,NA,CASRGFATGELFF,TGTGCCAGCAGGGGGTTCGCCACCGGGGAGCTGTTTTTT
TRBV7-9,many,TRBJ1-1,NA,CASSVMGSEAFF,TGTGCCAGCAGCGTGATGGGCAGTGAAGCTTTCTTT
TRBV6-1,many,TRBJ1-1,TRBD1,CASSEGQGAEAFF,TGTGCCAGCAGTGAAGGGCAGGGGGCGGAAGCTTTCTTT
TRBV6-2/TRBV6-3,many,TRBJ2-6,NA,CASSYSPSGANVLTF,TGTGCCAGCAGTTACTCACCATCTGGGGCCAACGTCCTGACTTTC
TRBV29-1,many,TRBJ2-3,NA,CSPRTEPTDTQYF,TGCAGCCCCCGGACAGAACCCACAGATACGCAGTATTTT
TRBV7-8,NA,TRBJ1-5,NA,CANSLAVGQYNQPQHF,TGTGCCAACAGCTTAGCGGTCGGACAGTACAATCAGCCCCAGCATTTT
TRBV27,NA,TRBJ2-1,NA,CASSPRESEQLF,TGTGCCAGCAGTCCTCGAGAATCTGAGCAGCTCTTC
TRBV27,many,TRBJ2-7,NA,CASSPRGYYEQYF,TGTGCCAGCAGTCCCCGGGGGTACTACGAGCAGTACTTC
TRBV15,many,TRBJ2-3,NA,CATSRAGIRTDTQYF,TGTGCCACCAGCAGAGCGGGGATACGCACAGATACGCAGTATTTT
TRBV10-3,NA,TRBJ1-1,TRBD1,CAISDGRGGPSEAFF,TGTGCCATCAGTGATGGCAGGGGGGGGCCTTCTGAAGCTTTCTTT
TRBV5-1,NA,TRBJ1-1,NA,CASSLVLGADTEAFF,TGCGCCAGCAGCTTGGTGTTGGGGGCGGACACTGAAGCTTTCTTT
TRBV4-1,NA,TRBJ1-3,TRBD1,CASSQDWGQGANTIYF,TGCGCCAGCAGCCAAGATTGGGGACAGGGGGCGAACACCATATATTTT